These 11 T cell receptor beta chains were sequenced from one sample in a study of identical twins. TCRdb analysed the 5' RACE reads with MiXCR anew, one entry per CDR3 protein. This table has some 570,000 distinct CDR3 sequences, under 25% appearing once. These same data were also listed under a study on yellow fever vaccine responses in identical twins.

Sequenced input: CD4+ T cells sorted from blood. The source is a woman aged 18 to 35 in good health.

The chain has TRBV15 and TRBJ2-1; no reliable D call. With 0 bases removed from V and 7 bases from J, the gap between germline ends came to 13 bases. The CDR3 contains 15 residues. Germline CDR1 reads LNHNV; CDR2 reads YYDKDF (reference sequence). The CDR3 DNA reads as TGTGCCACCAGCAGAGAGACGTCCCTTAGGAATGAGCAGTTCTTC. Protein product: CATSRETSLRNEQFF.

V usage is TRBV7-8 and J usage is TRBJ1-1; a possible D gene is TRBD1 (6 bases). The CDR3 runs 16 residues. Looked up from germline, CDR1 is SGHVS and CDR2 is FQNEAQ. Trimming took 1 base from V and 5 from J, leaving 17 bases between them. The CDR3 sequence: CASSLGEGRGGTEAFF. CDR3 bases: TGTGCCAGCAGCTTAGGGGAAGGCAGGGGAGGGACTGAAGCTTTCTTT.

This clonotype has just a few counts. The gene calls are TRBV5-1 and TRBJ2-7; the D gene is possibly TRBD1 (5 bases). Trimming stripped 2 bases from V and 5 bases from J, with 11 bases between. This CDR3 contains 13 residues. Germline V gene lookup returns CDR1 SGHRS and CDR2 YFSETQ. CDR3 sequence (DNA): TGCGCCAGCAGCTTTAAGGCCAGGGACGAGCAGTACGTC. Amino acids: CASSFKARDEQYV.

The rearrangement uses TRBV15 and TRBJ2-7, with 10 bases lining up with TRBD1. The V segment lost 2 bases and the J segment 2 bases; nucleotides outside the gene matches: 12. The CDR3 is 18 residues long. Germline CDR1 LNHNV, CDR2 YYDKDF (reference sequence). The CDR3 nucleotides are TGTGCCACCAGCAGAATGCCACCGGGACAGGGGACTCCCTACGAGCAGTACTTC. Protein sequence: CATSRMPPGQGTPYEQYF.

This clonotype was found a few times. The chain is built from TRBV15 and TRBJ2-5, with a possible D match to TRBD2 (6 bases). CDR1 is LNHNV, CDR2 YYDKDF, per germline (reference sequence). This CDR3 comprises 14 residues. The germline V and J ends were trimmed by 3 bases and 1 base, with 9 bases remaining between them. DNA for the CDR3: TGTGCCACCAGCAGCCGGGACTTCCAAGAGACCCAGTACTTC. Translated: CATSSRDFQETQYF.

The CDR3 region is CASSIGRDRPYEQYF. The CDR3 DNA reads TGTGCCAGCAGCATCGGGAGGGACAGGCCCTACGAGCAGTACTTC. The chain recombines TRBV9 with TRBJ2-7; D is possibly TRBD1 or TRBD2 (8 bases each). Trimming cost V 4 bases and J 2 bases, with 16 bases left between them. In germline, CDR1 is SGDLS, CDR2 YYNGEE. This CDR3 has 15 residues.

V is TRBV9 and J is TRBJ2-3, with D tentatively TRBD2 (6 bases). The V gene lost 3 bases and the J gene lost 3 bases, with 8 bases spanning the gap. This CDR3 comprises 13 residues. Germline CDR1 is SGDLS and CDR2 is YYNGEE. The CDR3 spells CASSALATDTQYF. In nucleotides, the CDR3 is TGTGCCAGCAGCGCCCTAGCGACAGATACGCAGTATTTT.

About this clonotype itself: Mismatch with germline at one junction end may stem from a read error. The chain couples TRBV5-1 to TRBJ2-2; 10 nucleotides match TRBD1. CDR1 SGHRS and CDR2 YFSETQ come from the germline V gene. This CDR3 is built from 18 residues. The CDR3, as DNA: TGCTCCAGCAGTCCCCGGGACAGGGGACCCTTAGGCACCGGGGAGCTGTTTTTT. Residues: CSSSPRDRGPLGTGELFF.

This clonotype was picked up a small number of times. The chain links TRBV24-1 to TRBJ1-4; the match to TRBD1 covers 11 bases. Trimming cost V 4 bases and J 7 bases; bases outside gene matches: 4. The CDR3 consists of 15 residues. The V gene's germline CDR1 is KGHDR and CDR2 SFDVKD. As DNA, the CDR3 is TGTGCCACCAGTGACGGACAGGGGGCGAGTGAAAAACTGTTTTTT. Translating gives CATSDGQGASEKLFF.

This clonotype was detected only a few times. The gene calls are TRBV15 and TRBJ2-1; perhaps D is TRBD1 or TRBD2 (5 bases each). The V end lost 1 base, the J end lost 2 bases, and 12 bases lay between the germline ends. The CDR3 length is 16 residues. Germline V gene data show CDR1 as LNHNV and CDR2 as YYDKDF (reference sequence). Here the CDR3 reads CATSRAQGPPYNEQFF. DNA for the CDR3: TGTGCCACCAGCAGAGCGCAGGGACCTCCCTACAATGAGCAGTTCTTC.

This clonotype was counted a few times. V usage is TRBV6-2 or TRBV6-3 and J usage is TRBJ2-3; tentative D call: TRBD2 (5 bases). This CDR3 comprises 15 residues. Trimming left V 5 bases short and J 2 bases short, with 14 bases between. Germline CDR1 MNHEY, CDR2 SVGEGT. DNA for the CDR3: TGTGCCAGCAGTACCCCTGAGCGGATCACAGATACGCAGTATTTT. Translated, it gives CASSTPERITDTQYF.